This TCR beta chain comes out of a study of T cell therapy after organ transplantation (dated by TCRdb to about 2019). Background on the whole study: Therapy products were autologous CMV-specific T cells expanded in vitro for around 13 days with a peptide pool of 30 HLA class I and II CMV epitopes. Patients were given up to 6 doses of T cells at 2-week intervals and were followed for roughly 27 weeks after finishing therapy. Among the ten patients, eight were classed as clinical responders, while two were classed as nonresponders. Across 2 to 6 intravenous infusions, patients got a median of 1.92 x 10^8 CMV-specific T cells. Long-term post-therapy samples were obtainable from only about 75% of the 10 patients. Blood samples for the long-term post-therapy time point were taken 20 to 29 weeks after therapy ended. The study was a follow-up TRBV repertoire analysis of an open-label phase I trial of autologous CMV-specific adoptive T cell therapy in solid-organ transplant recipients. Study-wide findings and limitations: Before therapy, nonresponders had marked clonal expansions, and after therapy the repertoires of nonresponders changed only minimally. Reduced sample coverage from poor CD8+ T cell yield may be reflected in the few expansions detected in nonresponders. Fold change in CD8 clonality after therapy was inversely correlated with pretherapy clonality, suggesting that less biased repertoires were more receptive to remodeling. Assessment of confounders such as concurrent antirejection and antiviral medications was prevented by the small cohort. Reconstitution after therapy appeared to include not only transferred clonotypes but also endogenous clonotypes that had not been detected in the therapy products.

On this clone itself: Its binding antigen is unknown. The sample holds no much larger clone one base away, and base qualities are not on file.

Using the immunoSEQ two-step, bias-controlled multiplex PCR assay, TRB CDR3 regions were amplified from genomic DNA. An Illumina NextSeq 500 was used to sequence the CDR3 libraries. As for the original processing: The immunoSEQ Analyzer platform was used for the initial alignment and bioinformatics, which included bias normalization against synthetic CDR3 analogs. V, D and J genes were annotated according to IMGT database definitions. VDJtools version 1.1.10 and the R package tcR version 2.2.1.11 were used with default settings for further TRBV analyses. GLIPH analysis was done using default settings in version 1.0. To test for significant clonotype frequency changes in CDR3 sequences with at least 5 reads, a 2-sided binomial test with Benjamini-Hochberg correction (alpha = 0.01) was used. TCRdb provides this immuneACCESS table in a form limited to in-frame rearrangements. Some clones are lacking; in checked studies, under half of them reflect an unresolved V gene, and why the rest are absent is not known. For V, J and clone size, that table is used; D and trimming come from the DNA. The sample includes 15,000 to 20,000 clones, with about 85% observed a single time. The ten largest account for roughly 31% of the sample.

From a lookup of the germline V gene, CDR1 and CDR2 are SGHRS and YFSETQ. Deletion took 4 bases off V and 5 bases off J, with a span of 19 bases between the germline ends. The CDR3 spans 15 residues, from the cysteine through the phenylalanine. The read is trimmed to its CDR3 DNA, 45 bases read in frame from base 1. According to the study, the label for this sample's time point signals: 20-29 weeks after completion of therapy. Solid-organ transplant recipients with drug-resistant/recurrent cytomegalovirus were included as patients. Around nine of the trial participants were picked for repertoire analysis depending on whether post-therapy peripheral blood mononuclear cells were available. Viable CD3+CD8+CD4- lymphocytes were isolated from PBMCs by sorting on a BD FACSAria III. The Qiagen DNeasy Kit was used to extract genomic DNA from the sorted cells.

This TCR came from a human patient who had received a solid organ transplant and had CMV disease. Some T cells seen after a transplant may have their origin in the graft donor. The chain is encoded by TRBV5-1 joined to TRBJ2-7; the D gene lacks a confident call. The sequencing used CD8+ T cells from blood, collected after autologous CMV-specific T cell therapy. The CDR3 in this case is CASSLGLQDLHEQYF. The nucleotide sequence reads as follows: TGCGCCAGCAGCCTGGGCCTCCAGGATTTGCACGAGCAGTACTTC.